The clone carrying this T cell receptor (beta chain) was found a few times. The antigen is unknown. This entry belongs to a study of T cell responses to AZD1222 COVID-19 vaccine. The wider study: Pooled in the analysis were second doses at about 4 or about 12 weeks. Study-wide findings and caveats: Nearly half of spike-specific TCRs reportedly go after variant regions that carry no mutations. Baseline antibody screening turned up just a handful of seropositive AZD1222 recipients. In a largely white British group with more females than males, clonal diversity was possibly underestimated.

The data were produced by immunoSEQ multiplex PCR, yet TCRdb's version contains in-frame clones alone and is incomplete. The table lists about 200,000 clones, approximately 92% of them singletons. Germline CDR1 reads SGHVS; CDR2 reads FQNEAQ. V was clipped by 2 bases and J by 6 bases, with 17 bases between them. The CDR3 is made up of 15 amino acids. The TCR was taken from an adult in good health. The V and J genes are TRBV7-8 and TRBJ2-7; D is unclear. Sequenced here: peripheral blood, sampled on day 0 of AZD1222 vaccination. The CDR3 nucleotides are TGTGCCAGCAGCTTAAACGGGCAGGCCTCGGTCGAGCAGTACTTC. It codes for CASSLNGQASVEQYF.